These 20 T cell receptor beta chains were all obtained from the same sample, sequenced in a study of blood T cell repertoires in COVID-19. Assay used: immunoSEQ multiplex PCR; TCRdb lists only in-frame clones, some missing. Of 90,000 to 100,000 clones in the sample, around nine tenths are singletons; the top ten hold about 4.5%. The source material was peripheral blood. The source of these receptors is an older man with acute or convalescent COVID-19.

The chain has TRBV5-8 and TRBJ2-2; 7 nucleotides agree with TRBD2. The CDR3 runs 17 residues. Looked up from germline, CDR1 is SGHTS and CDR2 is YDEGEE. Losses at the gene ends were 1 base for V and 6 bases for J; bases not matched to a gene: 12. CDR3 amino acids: CASSLSWSSGRSGELFF. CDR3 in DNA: TGTGCCAGCAGCTTGTCGTGGTCTAGCGGTCGCTCCGGGGAGCTGTTTTTT. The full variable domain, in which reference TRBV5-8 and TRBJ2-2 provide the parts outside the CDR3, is EAGVTQSPTHLIKTRGQQATLRCSPISGHTSVYWYQQALGLGLQFLLWYDEGEERNRGNFPPRFSGRQFPNYSSELNVNALELEDSALYLCASSLSWSSGRSGELFFGEGSRLTVL.

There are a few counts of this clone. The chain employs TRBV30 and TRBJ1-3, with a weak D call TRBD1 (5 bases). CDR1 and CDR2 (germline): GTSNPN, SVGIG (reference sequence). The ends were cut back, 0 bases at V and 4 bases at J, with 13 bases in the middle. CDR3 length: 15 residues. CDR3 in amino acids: CAWSVNGNRGNTIYF. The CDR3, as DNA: TGTGCCTGGAGTGTTAACGGAAACAGGGGAAACACCATATATTTT.

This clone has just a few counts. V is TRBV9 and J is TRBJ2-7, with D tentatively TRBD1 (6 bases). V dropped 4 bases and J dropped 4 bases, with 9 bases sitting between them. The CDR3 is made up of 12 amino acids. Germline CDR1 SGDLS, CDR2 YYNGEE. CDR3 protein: CASSPGAYEQYF. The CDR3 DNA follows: TGTGCCAGCAGCCCAGGGGCTTACGAGCAGTACTTC.

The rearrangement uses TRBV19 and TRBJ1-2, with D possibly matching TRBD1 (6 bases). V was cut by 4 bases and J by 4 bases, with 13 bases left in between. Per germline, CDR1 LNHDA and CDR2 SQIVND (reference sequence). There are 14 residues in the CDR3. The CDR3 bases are TGTGCCAGTAGTAGGGCAGGGGATCGCTATGGCTACACCTTC. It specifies CASSRAGDRYGYTF.

The CDR3 sequence: CASSNKRGVLSYEQYV. In DNA form, the CDR3 reads TGTGCCAGCAGCAACAAGCGGGGGGTCCTCTCCTACGAGCAGTACGTC. The rearrangement links TRBV21-1 to TRBJ2-7; the table names TRBD2, a call not compared with the DNA. TRBV21-1 is shown as a pseudogene. The CDR3 spans 16 residues.

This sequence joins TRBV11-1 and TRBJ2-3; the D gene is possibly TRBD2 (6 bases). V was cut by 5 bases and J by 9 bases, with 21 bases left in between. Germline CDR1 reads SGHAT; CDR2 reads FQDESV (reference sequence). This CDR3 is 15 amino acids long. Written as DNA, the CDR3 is TGTGCCAGCAGCGCACGCGGGGCGGATTACGGGACGCAGTATTTT. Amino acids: CASSARGADYGTQYF.

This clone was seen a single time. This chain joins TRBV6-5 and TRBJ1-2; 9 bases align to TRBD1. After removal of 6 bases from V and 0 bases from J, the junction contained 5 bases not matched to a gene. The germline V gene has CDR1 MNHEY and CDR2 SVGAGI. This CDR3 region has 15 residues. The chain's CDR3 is CASSNDRGTNYGYTF. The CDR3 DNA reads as TGTGCCAGCAGCAATGACAGGGGGACTAACTATGGCTACACCTTC.

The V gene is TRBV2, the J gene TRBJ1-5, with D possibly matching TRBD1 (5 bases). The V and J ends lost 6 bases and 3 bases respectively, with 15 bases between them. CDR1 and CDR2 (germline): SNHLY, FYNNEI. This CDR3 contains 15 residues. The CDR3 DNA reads TGTGCCAGCAGAGGCCCGGGGGGAAACAATCAGCCCCAGCATTTT. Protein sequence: CASRGPGGNNQPQHF.

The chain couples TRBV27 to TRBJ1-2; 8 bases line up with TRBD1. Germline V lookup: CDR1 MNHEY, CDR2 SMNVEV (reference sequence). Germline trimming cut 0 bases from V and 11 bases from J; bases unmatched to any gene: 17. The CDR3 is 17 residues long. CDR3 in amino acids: CASSLSGQGGGMAGYTF. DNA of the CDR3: TGTGCCAGCAGTTTATCTGGACAGGGAGGTGGGATGGCTGGGTACACCTTC.

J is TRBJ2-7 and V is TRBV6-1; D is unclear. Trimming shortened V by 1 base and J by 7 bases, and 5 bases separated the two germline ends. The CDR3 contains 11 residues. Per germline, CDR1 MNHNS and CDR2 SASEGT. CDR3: CASSEGPEQYV. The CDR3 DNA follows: TGTGCCAGCAGTGAAGGTCCGGAGCAGTACGTC.

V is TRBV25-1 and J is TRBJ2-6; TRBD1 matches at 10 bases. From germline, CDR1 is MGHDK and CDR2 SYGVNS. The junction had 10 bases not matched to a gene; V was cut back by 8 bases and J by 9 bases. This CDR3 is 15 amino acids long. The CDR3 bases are TGTGCCAGCGGCCCGACAGGGGGCGAAGACAACGTCCTGACTTTC. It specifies CASGPTGGEDNVLTF.

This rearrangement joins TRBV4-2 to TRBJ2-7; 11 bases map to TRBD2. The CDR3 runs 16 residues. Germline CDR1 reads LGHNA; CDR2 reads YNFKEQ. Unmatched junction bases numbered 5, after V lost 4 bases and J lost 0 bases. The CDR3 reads CASSLIAGGSSYEQYF. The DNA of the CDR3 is TGTGCCAGCAGCCTAATAGCGGGGGGGAGCTCCTACGAGCAGTACTTC.

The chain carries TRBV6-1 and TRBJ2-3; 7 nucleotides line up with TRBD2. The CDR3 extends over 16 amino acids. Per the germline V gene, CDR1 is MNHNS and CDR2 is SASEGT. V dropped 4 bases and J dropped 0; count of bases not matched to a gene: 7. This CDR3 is CASSGSGTISTDTQYF. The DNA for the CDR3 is TGTGCCAGCAGTGGGTCCGGGACTATAAGCACAGATACGCAGTATTTT.

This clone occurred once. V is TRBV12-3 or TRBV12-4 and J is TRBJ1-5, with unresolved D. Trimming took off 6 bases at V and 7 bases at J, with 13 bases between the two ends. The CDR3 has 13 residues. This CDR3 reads CASSLTSGQPQHF. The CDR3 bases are TGTGCCAGCAGCCTGACCTCGGGGCAGCCCCAGCATTTT.

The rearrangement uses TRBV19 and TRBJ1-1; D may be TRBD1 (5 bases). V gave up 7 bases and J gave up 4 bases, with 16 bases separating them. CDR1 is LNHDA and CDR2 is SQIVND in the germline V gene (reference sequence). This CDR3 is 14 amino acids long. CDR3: CASMNEGRGTEAFF. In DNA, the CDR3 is TGTGCCAGTATGAACGAGGGGAGGGGCACTGAAGCTTTCTTT.

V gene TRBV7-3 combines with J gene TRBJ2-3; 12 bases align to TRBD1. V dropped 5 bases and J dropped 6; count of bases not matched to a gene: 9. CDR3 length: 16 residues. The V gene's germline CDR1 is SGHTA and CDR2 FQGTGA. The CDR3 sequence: CASSPTGTGGRDTQYF. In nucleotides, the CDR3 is TGTGCCAGCAGCCCAACCGGGACAGGGGGCCGTGATACGCAGTATTTT.

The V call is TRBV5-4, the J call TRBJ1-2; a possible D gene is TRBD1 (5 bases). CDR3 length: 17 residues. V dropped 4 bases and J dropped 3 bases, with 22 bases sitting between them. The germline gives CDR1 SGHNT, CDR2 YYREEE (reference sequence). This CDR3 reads CASSQGGAAFRHYGYTF. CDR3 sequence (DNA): TGTGCCAGCAGCCAGGGAGGGGCGGCCTTCAGGCACTATGGCTACACCTTC.

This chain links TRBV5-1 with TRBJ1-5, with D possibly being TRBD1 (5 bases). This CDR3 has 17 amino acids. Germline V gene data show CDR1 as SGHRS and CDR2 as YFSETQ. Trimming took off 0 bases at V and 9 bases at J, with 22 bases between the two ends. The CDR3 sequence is CASSLGISGATEWPQHF. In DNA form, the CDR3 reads TGCGCCAGCAGCTTGGGTATTTCGGGCGCGACAGAATGGCCCCAGCATTTT.

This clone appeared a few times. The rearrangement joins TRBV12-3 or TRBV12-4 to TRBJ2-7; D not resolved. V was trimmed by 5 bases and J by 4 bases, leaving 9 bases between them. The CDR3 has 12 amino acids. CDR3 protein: CASSPELYEQYF. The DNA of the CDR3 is TGTGCCAGCAGTCCCGAGCTGTACGAGCAGTACTTC.

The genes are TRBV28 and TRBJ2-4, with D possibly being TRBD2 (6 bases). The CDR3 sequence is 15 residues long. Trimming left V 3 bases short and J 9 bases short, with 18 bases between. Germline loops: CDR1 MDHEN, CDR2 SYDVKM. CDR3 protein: CASSFGGGGSGIQYF. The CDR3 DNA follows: TGTGCCAGCAGTTTCGGGGGAGGAGGTTCCGGCATTCAGTACTTC.